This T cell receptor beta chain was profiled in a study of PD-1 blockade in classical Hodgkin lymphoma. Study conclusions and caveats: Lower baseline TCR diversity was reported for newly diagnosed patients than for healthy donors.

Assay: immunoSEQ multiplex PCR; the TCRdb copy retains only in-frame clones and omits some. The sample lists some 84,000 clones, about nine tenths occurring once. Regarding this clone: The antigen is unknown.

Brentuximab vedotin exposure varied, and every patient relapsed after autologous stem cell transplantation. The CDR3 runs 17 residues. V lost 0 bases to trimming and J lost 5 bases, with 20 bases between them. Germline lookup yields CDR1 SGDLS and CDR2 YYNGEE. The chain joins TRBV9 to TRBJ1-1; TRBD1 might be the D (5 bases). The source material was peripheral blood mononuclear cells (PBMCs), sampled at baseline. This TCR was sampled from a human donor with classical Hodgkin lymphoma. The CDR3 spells CASSVVAGPNTGTEAFF. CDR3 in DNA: TGTGCCAGCAGCGTAGTGGCAGGCCCAAACACAGGTACTGAAGCTTTCTTT.